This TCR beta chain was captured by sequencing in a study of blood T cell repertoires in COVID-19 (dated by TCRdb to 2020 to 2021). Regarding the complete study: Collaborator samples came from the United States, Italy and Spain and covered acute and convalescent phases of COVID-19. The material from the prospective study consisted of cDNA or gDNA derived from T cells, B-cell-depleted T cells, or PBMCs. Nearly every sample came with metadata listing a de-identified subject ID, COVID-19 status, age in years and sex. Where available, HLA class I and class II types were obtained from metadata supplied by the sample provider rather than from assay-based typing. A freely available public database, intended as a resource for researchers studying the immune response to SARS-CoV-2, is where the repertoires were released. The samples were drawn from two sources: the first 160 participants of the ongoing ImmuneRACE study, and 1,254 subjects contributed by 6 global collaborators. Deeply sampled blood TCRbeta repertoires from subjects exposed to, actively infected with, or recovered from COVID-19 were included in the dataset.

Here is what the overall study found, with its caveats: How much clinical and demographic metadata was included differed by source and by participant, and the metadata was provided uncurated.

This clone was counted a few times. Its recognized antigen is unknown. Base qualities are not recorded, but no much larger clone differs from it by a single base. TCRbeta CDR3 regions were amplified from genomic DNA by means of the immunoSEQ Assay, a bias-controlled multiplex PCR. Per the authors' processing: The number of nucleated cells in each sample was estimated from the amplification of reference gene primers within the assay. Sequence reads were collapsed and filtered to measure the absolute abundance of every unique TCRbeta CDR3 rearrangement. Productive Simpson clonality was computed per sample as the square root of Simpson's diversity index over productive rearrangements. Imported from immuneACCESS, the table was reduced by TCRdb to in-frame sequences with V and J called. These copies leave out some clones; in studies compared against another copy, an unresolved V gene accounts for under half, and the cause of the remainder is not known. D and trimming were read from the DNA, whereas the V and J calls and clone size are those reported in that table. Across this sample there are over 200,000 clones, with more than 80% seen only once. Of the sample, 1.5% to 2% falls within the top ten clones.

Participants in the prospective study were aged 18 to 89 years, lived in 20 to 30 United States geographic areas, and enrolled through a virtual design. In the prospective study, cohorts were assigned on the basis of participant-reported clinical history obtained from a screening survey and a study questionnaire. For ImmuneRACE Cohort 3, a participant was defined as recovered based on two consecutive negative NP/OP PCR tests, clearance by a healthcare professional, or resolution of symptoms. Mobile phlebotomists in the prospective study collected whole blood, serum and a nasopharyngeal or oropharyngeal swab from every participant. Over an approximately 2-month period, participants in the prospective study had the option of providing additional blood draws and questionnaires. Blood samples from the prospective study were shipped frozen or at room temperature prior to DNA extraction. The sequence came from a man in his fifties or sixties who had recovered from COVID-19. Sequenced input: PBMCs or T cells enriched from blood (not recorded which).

The sequenced DNA: TGTGCCAGCAGCGATCGGACAGGGTCCGACGAGCAGTACTTC. This sequence encodes CASSDRTGSDEQYF. This chain joins TRBV5-4 to TRBJ2-7; TRBD1 aligns with 8 central bases. The CDR3 goes from the cysteine to the phenylalanine over 14 residues. Just CDR3 DNA is preserved here, 42 bases in frame from base 1. The germline V end is reduced by 4 bases and the J end by 5 bases; junction bases left unmatched: 8. CDR1 and CDR2 (SGHNT, YYREEE) derive from the germline V gene (reference sequence).